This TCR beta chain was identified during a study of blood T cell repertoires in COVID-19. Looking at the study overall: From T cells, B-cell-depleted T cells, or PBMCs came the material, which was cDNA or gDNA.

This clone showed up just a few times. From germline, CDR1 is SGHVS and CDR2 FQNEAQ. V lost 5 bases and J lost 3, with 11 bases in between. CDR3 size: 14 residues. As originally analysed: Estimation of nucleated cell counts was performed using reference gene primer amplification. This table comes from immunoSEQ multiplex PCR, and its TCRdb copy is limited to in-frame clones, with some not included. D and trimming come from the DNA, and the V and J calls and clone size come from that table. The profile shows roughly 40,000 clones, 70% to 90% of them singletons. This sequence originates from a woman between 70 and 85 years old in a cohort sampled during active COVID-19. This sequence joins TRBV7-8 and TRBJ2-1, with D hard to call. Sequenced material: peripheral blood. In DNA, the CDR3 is TGTGCCAGCAGCCCAGGTTTGTTCTACAATGAGCAGTTCTTC. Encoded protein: CASSPGLFYNEQFF.